In its sample, the clone carrying this T cell receptor (delta chain) was seen a few times. Its antigen remains unidentified. The template was reverse-transcribed extracted RNA. Multiplex PCR used pooled V-gene forward primers and a constant-region reverse primer to amplify CDR3s. TCRdb called clones anew from the multiplex PCR reads with CATT. This table has about 75,000 delta-chain clones, around 35% appearing once. The V and J ends lost 1 base and 0 bases respectively, with 24 bases between them. Germline CDR1 is TSWWSYY and CDR2 is QGS. The CDR3 runs to 20 residues. These data come from a study of Vδ1+ human thymocytes. Study-level points and caveats: Unlike peripheral blood Vdelta1+ controls, thymic delta-chain sequences included 20% to 25% Vdelta2 and few Vdelta3. In the thymus, TRG and TRD repertoires looked highly polyclonal with Gaussian CDR3 lengths. TRD repertoires were essentially private, unlike widely shared TRG clonotypes.

Source material: Vdelta1+ gamma-delta thymocytes from the thymus. Subset noted: FACS-sorted CD3+ TCRalphabeta- TCRVdelta1+ TCRVdelta2- thymocytes. This clonotype was obtained from a boy under two years old who had congenital heart surgery. The chain uses TRDV1 and TRDJ1; weak D call: TRDD2 (7 bases). The CDR3 nucleotides read TGTGCTCTTGGGGAACGGGATTCCTACTACTGGGAGGGGTACACCGATAAACTCATCTTT. It is translated as CALGERDSYYWEGYTDKLIF.